This passage covers 16 T cell receptor beta chains from one sample sequenced in a study of Ad26.COV2.S vaccination and SARS-CoV-2 variants. As for treatment: roughly 19 received Ad26.COV2.S at low or high dose, single or two shots; several received placebo; per-sample allocation not given. Sampling took place 63 days after the first vaccine or placebo injection. Produced via immunoSEQ multiplex PCR; TCRdb's table is partial and in-frame only. Here the sample spans approximately 340,000 clones, roughly 81% being singletons. Here the sequenced sample was peripheral blood, taken in a trial of Ad26.COV2.S vaccine versus placebo. Source of these receptors: a person between 18 and 60 years old who received the Ad26.COV2.S COVID-19 vaccine or a placebo.

In its sample, this clone was seen a few times. The gene calls are TRBV6-2 or TRBV6-3 and TRBJ1-1, with 7 bases matching TRBD1. CDR1 is MNHEY, CDR2 SVGEGT, per germline. The V gene end was trimmed by 6 bases and the J gene end by 5 bases; junction bases not matched to a gene: 9. CDR3 length: 14 residues. This CDR3 is CASSHGRGRTEAFF. The CDR3 bases are TGTGCCAGCAGCCACGGGAGGGGGCGAACTGAAGCTTTCTTT.

This sequence joins TRBV12-3 or TRBV12-4 and TRBJ1-2, with D unresolved. V was pared by 6 bases and J by 0 bases, with 8 bases between. The CDR3 consists of 13 residues. The CDR3 nucleotides read TGTGCCAGCAGCACCGGGACTAACTATGGCTACACCTTC. Translating it yields CASSTGTNYGYTF.

Only a few counts were recorded for this clone. This sequence joins TRBV6-1 and TRBJ1-6, with 8 bases identical to TRBD1. The ends lost 1 base at V and 7 bases at J; junction bases unmatched: 3. In germline, CDR1 is MNHNS, CDR2 SASEGT. The CDR3 runs to 15 residues. This CDR3 is CASSEGQGMNSPLHF. CDR3 DNA sequence: TGTGCCAGCAGTGAAGGACAGGGGATGAATTCACCCCTCCACTTT.

The chain couples TRBV7-9 to TRBJ1-5; TRBD1 matches 8 bases. Trimming removed 5 bases from V and 6 bases from J; junction bases left unmatched: 6. Germline CDR1 reads SEHNR; CDR2 reads FQNEAQ (reference sequence). The CDR3 consists of 14 residues. This CDR3 reads CASSDQGAGQPQHF. CDR3 sequence (DNA): TGTGCCAGCAGCGATCAGGGGGCGGGTCAGCCCCAGCATTTT.

V usage is TRBV4-3 and J usage is TRBJ2-2; D call uncertain. Per germline, CDR1 LGHNA and CDR2 YSLEER. The CDR3 loop spans 14 amino acids. The V gene lost 1 base and the J gene lost 6 bases, with 9 bases spanning the gap. CDR3 in amino acids: CASSQGYSSGELFF. The CDR3 nucleotides are TGCGCCAGCAGCCAAGGTTACAGCTCCGGGGAGCTGTTTTTT.

This clone was found once. This chain joins TRBV27 and TRBJ2-3; D uncertain. Trimming shortened V by 7 bases and J by 6 bases, and 17 bases separated the two germline ends. This CDR3 has 14 residues. CDR1 MNHEY and CDR2 SMNVEV come from the germline V gene (reference sequence). CDR3 nucleotide sequence: TGTGCCAGCACCCCCGGAAGGCCGAGGGATACGCAGTATTTT. Protein product: CASTPGRPRDTQYF.

J is TRBJ2-2 and V is TRBV29-1, with D perhaps TRBD2 (6 bases). V lost 3 bases and J 4 bases, leaving 18 bases between the germline ends. Germline V gene sequence: CDR1 SQVTM, CDR2 ANQGSEA. The CDR3 is 16 amino acids. The CDR3 sequence is CSVDSGRGLGTGELFF. The DNA of the CDR3 is TGCAGCGTTGATTCCGGGAGAGGGTTGGGCACCGGGGAGCTGTTTTTT.

The chain carries TRBV2 and TRBJ2-3; the D gene could be TRBD1 or TRBD2 (5 bases each). The germline V gene encodes CDR1 SNHLY and CDR2 FYNNEI. The CDR3 is 15 amino acids. V dropped 4 bases and J dropped 2 bases, with 13 bases sitting between them. CDR3 nucleotide sequence: TGTGCCAGCAGTGGAAACCGGGACGCCACAGATACGCAGTATTTT. Its translation is CASSGNRDATDTQYF.

The gene calls are TRBV19 and TRBJ2-4; D perhaps matches TRBD2 (5 bases). The CDR3 totals 15 residues. V was trimmed by 1 base and J by 0 bases, leaving 7 bases between them. In germline, CDR1 is LNHDA, CDR2 SQIVND (reference sequence). The CDR3 DNA reads TGTGCCAGTAGTATAGGCGCGGGAGCCAAAAACATTCAGTACTTC. It yields the protein CASSIGAGAKNIQYF.

The chain links TRBV6-5 to TRBJ2-1; D remains unclear. Per the germline V gene, CDR1 is MNHEY and CDR2 is SVGAGI. V shed 6 bases and J shed 1 base, with 10 bases lying between them. CDR3 size: 14 residues. This chain's CDR3 is CASRLWDSYNEQFF. The CDR3 nucleotides read TGTGCCAGCAGATTATGGGATTCCTACAATGAGCAGTTCTTC.

This clone has a handful of counts. J is TRBJ2-7 and V is TRBV30; a possible D gene is TRBD2 (5 bases). V was trimmed by 6 bases and J by 0 bases, leaving 18 bases between them. CDR3 length: 15 amino acids. Germline V gene data show CDR1 as GTSNPN and CDR2 as SVGIG (reference sequence). Here the CDR3 reads CACLLGARSSYEQYF. The CDR3 nucleotides are TGTGCCTGCCTTTTGGGAGCGCGGTCCTCCTACGAGCAGTACTTC.

This rearrangement joins TRBV10-3 to TRBJ2-3; D is perhaps TRBD2 (5 bases). Germline V lookup: CDR1 ENHRY, CDR2 SYGVKD. The CDR3 is 15 residues long. The ends were cut back, 1 base at V and 4 bases at J, with 12 bases in the middle. CDR3 residues: CAISEFVGVADTQYF. The CDR3 nucleotides are TGTGCCATCAGTGAGTTTGTGGGAGTTGCAGATACGCAGTATTTT.

This chain joins TRBV7-2 and TRBJ1-2; 10 bases align to TRBD1. The CDR3 contains 16 residues. CDR1 is SGHTA and CDR2 is FQGNSA in the germline V gene. The trim removed 7 bases at V and 6 bases at J, leaving 14 bases unmatched. CDR3 region: CASTRDRGRGGDGYTF. As DNA, the CDR3 is TGTGCCAGCACCCGGGACAGGGGCCGCGGAGGCGATGGCTACACCTTC.

V is TRBV5-1 and J is TRBJ2-7; 9 bases line up with TRBD2. Germline V gives CDR1 SGHRS, CDR2 YFSETQ. This CDR3 spans 15 amino acids. Unmatched junction bases numbered 3, after V lost 1 base and J lost 1 base. CDR3 in amino acids: CASSLLAGESYEQYF. The CDR3 DNA reads as TGCGCCAGCAGCTTGTTAGCGGGAGAGTCCTACGAGCAGTACTTC.

This clone came up a few times. In DNA form, the CDR3 reads TGTGCCAGCAGCTTAACCCGGACAGAGGTTCTTACCGGGGAGCTGTTTTTT. As protein: CASSLTRTEVLTGELFF. This rearrangement joins TRBV11-2 to TRBJ2-2, with D perhaps TRBD1 (6 bases). Germline V gene sequence: CDR1 SGHAT, CDR2 FQNNGV. V lost 2 bases and J lost 5, with 18 bases in between. This CDR3 has 17 residues.

This clone appeared a single time. The chain combines TRBV4-3 with TRBJ1-1; TRBD1 is a possible D gene (6 bases). V was cut by 1 base and J by 4 bases, with 10 bases left in between. The CDR3 has 14 amino acids. Germline CDR1 LGHNA, CDR2 YSLEER. CDR3 residues: CASSQGGRGTEAFF. CDR3 sequence (DNA): TGCGCCAGCAGCCAAGGGGGGCGGGGCACTGAAGCTTTCTTT.